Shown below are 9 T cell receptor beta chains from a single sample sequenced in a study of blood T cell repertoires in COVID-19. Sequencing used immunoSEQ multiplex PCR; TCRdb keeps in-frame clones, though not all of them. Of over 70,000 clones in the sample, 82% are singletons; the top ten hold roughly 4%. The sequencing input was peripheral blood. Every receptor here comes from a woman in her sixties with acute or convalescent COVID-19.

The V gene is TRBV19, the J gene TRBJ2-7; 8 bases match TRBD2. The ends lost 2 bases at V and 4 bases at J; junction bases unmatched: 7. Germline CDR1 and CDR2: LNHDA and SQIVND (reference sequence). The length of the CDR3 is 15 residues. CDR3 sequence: CASSIITAGAYEQYF. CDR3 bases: TGTGCCAGTAGTATAATAACAGCGGGAGCTTACGAGCAGTACTTC. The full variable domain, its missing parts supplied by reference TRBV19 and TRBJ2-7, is DGGITQSPKYLFRKEGQNVTLSCEQNLNHDAMYWYRQDPGQGLRLIYYSQIVNDFQKGDIAEGYSVSREKKESFPLTVTSAQKNPTAFYLCASSIITAGAYEQYFGPGTRLTVT.

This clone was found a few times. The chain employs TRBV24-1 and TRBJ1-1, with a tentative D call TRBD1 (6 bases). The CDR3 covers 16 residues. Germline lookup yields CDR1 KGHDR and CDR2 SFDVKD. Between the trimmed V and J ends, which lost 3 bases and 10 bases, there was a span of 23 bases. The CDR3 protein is CATSDRGGQIPIGAFF. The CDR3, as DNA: TGTGCCACCAGTGATAGGGGGGGGCAGATCCCCATTGGAGCTTTCTTT.

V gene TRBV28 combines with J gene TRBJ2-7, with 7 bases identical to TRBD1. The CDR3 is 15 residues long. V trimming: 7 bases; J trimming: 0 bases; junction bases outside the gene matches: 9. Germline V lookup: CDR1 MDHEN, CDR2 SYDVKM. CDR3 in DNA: TGTGCCAGCACCCCAGGGGGATTGAGCTCCTACGAGCAGTACTTC. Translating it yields CASTPGGLSSYEQYF.

The CDR3 is CATSRSRWGDEKLFF. The CDR3 DNA sequence: TGTGCCACCAGCAGATCTAGGTGGGGGGATGAAAAACTGTTTTTT. The chain recombines TRBV15 with TRBJ1-4; D might be TRBD1 (5 bases). The CDR3 contains 15 residues. The V and J ends lost 2 bases and 6 bases respectively, with 13 bases between them. Germline loops: CDR1 LNHNV, CDR2 YYDKDF (reference sequence).

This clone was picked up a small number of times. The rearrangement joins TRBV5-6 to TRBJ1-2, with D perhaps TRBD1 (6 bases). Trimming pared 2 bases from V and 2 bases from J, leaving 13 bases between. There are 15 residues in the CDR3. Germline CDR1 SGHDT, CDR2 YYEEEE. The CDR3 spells CASSLFYQGNYGYTF. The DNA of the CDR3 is TGTGCCAGCAGCTTATTTTACCAGGGGAACTATGGCTACACCTTC. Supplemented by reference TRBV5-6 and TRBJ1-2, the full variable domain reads DAGVTQSPTHLIKTRGQQVTLRCSPKSGHDTVSWYQQALGQGPQFIFQYYEEEERQRGNFPDRFSGHQFPNYSSELNVNALLLGDSALYLCASSLFYQGNYGYTFGSGTRLTVV.

CDR3 amino acids: CASSFPGQGGGSPLHF. As DNA, the CDR3 is TGTGCCAGCAGTTTCCCCGGACAGGGAGGGGGCTCACCCCTCCACTTT. The rearrangement joins TRBV28 to TRBJ1-6; 8 bases align to TRBD1. The CDR3 consists of 16 residues. Germline trimming cut 3 bases from V and 10 bases from J; bases unmatched to any gene: 11. Germline V gene data show CDR1 as MDHEN and CDR2 as SYDVKM.

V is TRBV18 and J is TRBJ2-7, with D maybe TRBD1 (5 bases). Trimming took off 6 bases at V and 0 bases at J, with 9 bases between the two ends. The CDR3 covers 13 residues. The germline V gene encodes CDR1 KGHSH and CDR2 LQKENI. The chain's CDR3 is CASSATVSYEQYF. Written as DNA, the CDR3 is TGTGCCAGCTCTGCGACAGTCTCCTACGAGCAGTACTTC.

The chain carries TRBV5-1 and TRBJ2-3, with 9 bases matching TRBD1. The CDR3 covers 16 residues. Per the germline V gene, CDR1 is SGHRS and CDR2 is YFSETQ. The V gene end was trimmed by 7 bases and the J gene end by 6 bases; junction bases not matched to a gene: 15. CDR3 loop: CASHSQGAMTTDTQYF. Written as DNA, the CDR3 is TGCGCCAGCCACTCACAGGGGGCAATGACGACGGATACGCAGTATTTT. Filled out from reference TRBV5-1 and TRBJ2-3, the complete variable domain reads KAGVTQTPRYLIKTRGQQVTLSCSPISGHRSVSWYQQTPGQGLQFLFEYFSETQRNKGNFPGRFSGRQFSNSRSEMNVSTLELGDSALYLCASHSQGAMTTDTQYFGPGTRLTVL.

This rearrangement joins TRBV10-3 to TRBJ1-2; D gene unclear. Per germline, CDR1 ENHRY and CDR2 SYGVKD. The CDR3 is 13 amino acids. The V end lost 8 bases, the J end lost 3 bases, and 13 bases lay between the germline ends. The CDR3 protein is CAIDRGSDYGYTF. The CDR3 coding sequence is TGTGCCATCGACCGGGGTTCTGACTATGGCTACACCTTC.